The text below deals with one TCR beta chain. Participants came from some 26 US areas, aged roughly 18 to 89 years. The source of the sample is a study of blood T cell repertoires in COVID-19. Looking at the study overall: Acute and convalescent COVID-19 specimens originated in the United States, Italy and Spain.

Assay: immunoSEQ multiplex PCR; the TCRdb copy retains only in-frame clones and omits some. The sample has about 320,000 clones; roughly 85% are singletons. The CDR3 consists of 16 residues. The V end lost 1 base, the J end lost 1 base, and 13 bases lay between the germline ends. The germline V gene has CDR1 SGHAT and CDR2 FQDESV (reference sequence). This chain uses TRBV11-1 with TRBJ1-2, with a weak D call TRBD1 (6 bases). The sample taken for sequencing was PBMCs or T cells enriched from blood (not recorded which). This clonotype was sampled from a woman aged 25 to 45 who had been exposed to COVID-19. CDR3 residues: CASSLGPDRINYGYTF. In DNA form, the CDR3 reads TGTGCCAGCAGCTTAGGTCCGGACAGAATTAACTATGGCTACACCTTC.